The 20 T cell receptor beta chains below were found in one sample sequenced in a study of molecular identifiers for immune sequencing clone quantification. TCRdb redid the calling of the PCR reads with MiXCR, one entry per CDR3 protein. The sample holds around 470,000 distinct CDR3 sequences, about 25% seen once. Sequences were obtained from naive CD8+ T cells from blood, with Jurkat cell RNA spiked in. The sample's subset: FACS-sorted CD8+CD4-CCR7+CD45RA+ naive T cells. The receptors were gathered from a human donor in good health. Some libraries in this study had Jurkat cell RNA spiked in.

This clonotype was detected ten times or more. The genes are TRBV29-1 and TRBJ2-3; D could derive from TRBD1 or TRBD2 (5 bases each). Trimming pared 6 bases from V and 4 bases from J, leaving 14 bases between. The CDR3 length is 13 residues. Germline CDR1 reads SQVTM; CDR2 reads ANQGSEA. Here the CDR3 DNA reads TGCAGCGTGGACGCCGAGGGGTCAGATACGCAGTATTTT. As protein: CSVDAEGSDTQYF.

The sample holds a few counts of this clonotype. The J gene is TRBJ2-2, the V gene TRBV28; D call uncertain. The CDR3 totals 13 residues. The V end was cut by 6 bases, the J end by 5 bases, with 10 bases between. Per germline, CDR1 MDHEN and CDR2 SYDVKM. The CDR3 DNA follows: TGTGCCAGCAGCCATCGAAGGACCGGGGAGCTGTTTTTT. Translated, it gives CASSHRRTGELFF.

The chain combines TRBV7-6 with TRBJ2-5, with 8 bases fitting TRBD2. The CDR3 consists of 16 residues. In germline, CDR1 is SGHVS, CDR2 FNYEAQ. The V segment lost 1 base and the J segment 5 bases; nucleotides outside the gene matches: 9. CDR3 sequence: CASSLEAGAPGETQYF. Written as DNA, the CDR3 is TGTGCCAGCAGCTTAGAAGCGGGGGCCCCCGGGGAGACCCAGTACTTC.

This clonotype occurred many times. V usage is TRBV7-2 and J usage is TRBJ2-7; 7 bases match TRBD1. The CDR3 is 16 amino acids. J lost 4 bases, V lost 5 bases, and 14 bases had no gene match. CDR1 SGHTA and CDR2 FQGNSA come from the germline V gene. The CDR3 sequence is CASSKLQGPKPYEQYF. The CDR3 DNA sequence: TGTGCCAGCAGCAAACTACAGGGGCCTAAGCCTTACGAGCAGTACTTC.

Comments on this clonotype: This may be a read error: a much more frequent sequence differs by one nucleotide. The chain employs TRBV20-1 and TRBJ2-7, with TRBD2 identical over 15 bases. With 3 bases clipped from V and 6 bases from J, the junction kept 6 bases outside the gene matches. The CDR3 loop spans 15 amino acids. Germline CDR1 and CDR2: DFQATT and SNEGSKA (reference sequence). The CDR3 is CSASDPGLAGGEQYF. The CDR3 DNA follows: TGCAGTGCTAGTGATCCGGGACTAGCGGGGGGCGAGCAGTACTTC.

Comment on this clonotype: This clone may be a read error of a much larger clone one base away. This likely comes from a read error, as the CDR3 has no conserved phenylalanine or tryptophan at its end. This chain connects TRBV7-9 to TRBJ2-3; tentatively, D is TRBD2 (7 bases). Trimming pared 7 bases from V and 2 bases from J, leaving 13 bases between. The germline V gene has CDR1 SEHNR and CDR2 FQNEAQ (reference sequence). This CDR3 is built from 14 residues. The DNA of the CDR3 is TGTGCCAGCACCCCTGGGGGGGCCACAGATACGCAGTATTTA. Encoded protein: CASTPGGATDTQYL.

This clonotype turned up a few times. The chain uses TRBV27 and TRBJ2-1; possibly TRBD1 or TRBD2 for D (5 bases each). The V gene lost 6 bases and the J gene lost 6 bases, with 12 bases spanning the gap. The CDR3 is made up of 13 amino acids. Per the germline V gene, CDR1 is MNHEY and CDR2 is SMNVEV (reference sequence). The CDR3 sequence: CASRAIGGNEQFF. The CDR3 DNA reads TGTGCCAGCAGGGCTATTGGGGGCAATGAGCAGTTCTTC.

The chain recombines TRBV15 with TRBJ2-3, with no clear D. This CDR3 contains 12 residues. CDR1 and CDR2 from the germline V gene are LNHNV and YYDKDF (reference sequence). The germline V and J ends were trimmed by 5 bases and 8 bases, with 11 bases remaining between them. The CDR3 nucleotides read TGTGCCACCAGCGAGAGCGCTGGTACGCAGTATTTT. Translated, it gives CATSESAGTQYF.

In this sample, this clonotype turned up once. A much larger clone lies a single base off, so this may be a read error. This chain's CDR3 is CASGFSGEGGTDTQYF. The CDR3, as DNA: TGTGCCAGCGGATTTTCGGGGGAGGGAGGCACAGATACGCAGTATTTT. The chain is built from TRBV6-6 and TRBJ2-3; 7 bases are shared with TRBD2. This CDR3 has 16 residues. J gave up 1 base and V 8 bases, and 12 bases lay outside the gene matches. Germline loops: CDR1 MNHNY, CDR2 SVGAGI (reference sequence).

This clonotype has ten or more counts. V gene TRBV7-6 combines with J gene TRBJ1-1; 8 positions match TRBD1. The germline CDR1 and CDR2 sequences are SGHVS and FNYEAQ. CDR3 length: 14 amino acids. Losses at the gene ends were 1 base for V and 6 bases for J; bases not matched to a gene: 4. The CDR3 sequence: CASSLGRGLAEAFF. CDR3 DNA sequence: TGTGCCAGCAGCTTAGGCAGGGGGCTAGCTGAAGCTTTCTTT.

This clonotype was detected a few times. This chain uses TRBV6-5 with TRBJ2-7, with a tentative D call TRBD2 (6 bases). V was pared by 0 bases and J by 5 bases, with 8 bases between. The CDR3 covers 13 residues. Germline lookup yields CDR1 MNHEY and CDR2 SVGAGI. In DNA, the CDR3 is TGTGCCAGCAGTTACTCTGGGGGGAACGAGCAGTACTTC. It translates to CASSYSGGNEQYF.

As concerns this clonotype: This CDR3 is missing its conserved last phenylalanine or tryptophan, likely due to a read error. J is TRBJ2-5 and V is TRBV7-9; D not certain. Trimming stripped 4 bases from V and 5 bases from J, with 14 bases between. This CDR3 is built from 14 residues. The germline CDR1 and CDR2 sequences are SEHNR and FQNEAQ (reference sequence). The CDR3 region is CASSSTWIEETQYS. CDR3 nucleotide sequence: TGTGCCAGCAGCTCGACTTGGATTGAGGAGACCCAGTACTCC.

Worth noting for this clonotype: Possible read error: a much larger clone is one base away. The chain is built from TRBV6-2 or TRBV6-3 and TRBJ1-5; D call uncertain. This CDR3 has 14 residues. CDR1 is MNHEY, CDR2 SVGEGT, per germline. As DNA, the CDR3 is TGTGCCAGCAGTTCGAGGCAAGGCTACCAGCCCCTGCATTTT. Protein sequence: CASSSRQGYQPLHF.

This clonotype was observed a few times. The chain employs TRBV20-1 and TRBJ1-4, with a tentative D call TRBD1 (5 bases). This CDR3 is built from 12 residues. V lost 0 bases and J 12 bases, leaving 11 bases between the germline ends. Germline CDR1 reads DFQATT; CDR2 reads SNEGSKA (reference sequence). CDR3 protein: CSARDEGWELFF. The CDR3 DNA is TGCAGTGCTAGAGATGAGGGGTGGGAACTGTTTTTT.

J is TRBJ2-5 and V is TRBV28; the match to TRBD1 covers 7 bases. CDR3 length: 15 residues. The germline V gene encodes CDR1 MDHEN and CDR2 SYDVKM. The junction had 8 bases not matched to a gene; V was cut back by 5 bases and J by 2 bases. The CDR3 DNA is TGTGCCAGCAGTCCAGGACAGGTGCAACAAGAGACCCAGTACTTC. Protein: CASSPGQVQQETQYF.

V is TRBV27 and J is TRBJ2-3; 11 bases are shared with TRBD2. Germline V gene sequence: CDR1 MNHEY, CDR2 SMNVEV (reference sequence). V lost 1 base and J lost 2; bases outside the gene matches: 8. The length of the CDR3 is 18 residues. CDR3 sequence (DNA): TGTGCCAGCAGTTTATGGGCTACGACTAGCGGGGTCACAGATACGCAGTATTTT. It encodes CASSLWATTSGVTDTQYF.

This clonotype showed up just once. This may be a read error, as it is one base from a much larger clone. The rearrangement joins TRBV6-6 to TRBJ1-6; TRBD1 might be the D (6 bases). Germline lookup yields CDR1 MNHNY and CDR2 SVGAGI (reference sequence). Trimming pared 5 bases from V and 9 bases from J, leaving 14 bases between. The CDR3 consists of 14 residues. The CDR3 is CASSPDRWASPLHF. DNA for the CDR3: TGTGCCAGCAGTCCTGACAGGTGGGCTTCACCCCTCCACTTT.

This clonotype has only a few counts. The junction and the germline gene differ at one end; a read error may be behind it. The J gene is TRBJ2-7, the V gene TRBV30, with D possibly being TRBD2 (5 bases). The CDR3 has 12 amino acids. Germline loops: CDR1 GTSNPN, CDR2 SVGIG (reference sequence). The CDR3 sequence: CAWSVMGAGQHF. The CDR3, as DNA: TGTGCCTGGAGTGTAATGGGAGCAGGCCAGCACTTC.

In regard to this clonotype: A much larger clone is a single base away; this may be a read error. This CDR3 fails to terminate in the conserved phenylalanine or tryptophan, so it likely reflects a read error. The chain uses TRBV28 and TRBJ1-5, with D possibly being TRBD1 (6 bases). This CDR3 comprises 18 residues. The germline V gene encodes CDR1 MDHEN and CDR2 SYDVKM. The germline V and J ends were trimmed by 5 bases and 5 bases, with 25 bases remaining between them. CDR3 in amino acids: CASSTPPHRDKQYQPQHS. CDR3 bases: TGTGCCAGCAGTACACCCCCCCACCGGGACAAACAATATCAGCCCCAGCATTCT.

This clonotype was counted many times. The CDR3 loop is CASSLDSSVVWAQYF. The CDR3 nucleotides are TGTGCCAGCAGCTTAGATTCTAGCGTCGTGTGGGCCCAGTACTTC. The chain couples TRBV7-2 to TRBJ2-5; tentative D call: TRBD2 (6 bases). Germline-derived CDR1 and CDR2 are SGHTA and FQGNSA. This CDR3 spans 15 amino acids. Trimming cost V 1 base and J 9 bases, with 18 bases left between them. Based on the CDR3 plus reference TRBV7-2 and TRBJ2-5, the full variable domain is GAGVSQSPSNKVTEKGKDVELRCDPISGHTALYWYRQSLGQGLEFLIYFQGNSAPDKSGLPSDRFSAERTGGSVSTLTIQRTQQEDSAVYLCASSLDSSVVWAQYFGPGTRLLVL.